The TCR beta chain under discussion was sequenced for a study of blood T cell repertoires in COVID-19 (TCRdb year 2020). Study-level background: Samples from collaborators originated in the United States, Italy and Spain and spanned both the acute and convalescent phases of COVID-19. The sample metadata nearly always contained a de-identified subject ID, COVID-19 status, age in years and sex. The samples were drawn from two sources: the first 160 participants of the ongoing ImmuneRACE study, and 1,254 subjects contributed by 6 global collaborators. The prospective study material was composed of cDNA or gDNA derived from T cells, B-cell-depleted T cells, or PBMCs. The repertoires were made available in a free public database intended to serve as a resource for research on the immune response to SARS-CoV-2. Deeply sampled blood TCRbeta repertoires from subjects exposed to, actively infected with, or recovered from COVID-19 were included in the dataset. Where available, HLA class I and class II types were obtained from metadata supplied by the sample provider rather than from assay-based typing. Summary of the overall study and its limitations: Clinical and demographic metadata were provided uncurated, with the amount varying by source and participant.

TCRbeta CDR3 regions were amplified from genomic DNA using the immunoSEQ Assay, a bias-controlled multiplex PCR. In the source study's methods: The number of nucleated cells in each sample was estimated by amplification of reference gene primers within the assay. To quantify the absolute abundance of each unique TCRbeta CDR3 rearrangement, sequence reads were collapsed and filtered. For each sample, productive Simpson clonality was calculated as the square root of Simpson's diversity index over productive rearrangements. TCRdb holds this immuneACCESS table with in-frame rearrangements only. Some clones are missing; in checked studies, unresolved V genes explain under half, and the rest has no known cause. V and J calls and clone size are copied from that table; D and trimming were computed from the DNA. Present in this sample are about 160,000 clones, 80% to 95% of which were seen just once. Clones ranked in the top ten supply roughly 5% of the sample.

CDR1 and CDR2 are drawn from the germline V gene: SGHDT, YYEEEE. The CDR3 covers 14 residues, taking in both the cysteine and the phenylalanine. Here the CDR3 DNA is all that survives: 42 bases in frame from base 1. V has 3 bases trimmed and J has 0 bases trimmed; junction bases matching no gene number 1. In regard to this clone: Its cognate antigen has yet to be identified. No base qualities exist here, and no much larger clone lies one base off it.

The collaborating institutions used their own protocols to collect whole blood in K2EDTA tubes. For TCRbeta analysis, collaborators shipped samples in one of three forms: frozen whole blood, isolated PBMCs, or DNA extracted from either of those sample types. The rearranged segments are TRBV5-6 and TRBJ2-3, and 7 bases in between align with TRBD2. Sequencing input: peripheral blood. The source of this sequence is a woman aged 50 to 60 with acute or convalescent COVID-19. The CDR3 in this case is CASSWGGSTDTQYF. The bases read TGTGCCAGCAGCTGGGGGGGTAGCACAGATACGCAGTATTTT.